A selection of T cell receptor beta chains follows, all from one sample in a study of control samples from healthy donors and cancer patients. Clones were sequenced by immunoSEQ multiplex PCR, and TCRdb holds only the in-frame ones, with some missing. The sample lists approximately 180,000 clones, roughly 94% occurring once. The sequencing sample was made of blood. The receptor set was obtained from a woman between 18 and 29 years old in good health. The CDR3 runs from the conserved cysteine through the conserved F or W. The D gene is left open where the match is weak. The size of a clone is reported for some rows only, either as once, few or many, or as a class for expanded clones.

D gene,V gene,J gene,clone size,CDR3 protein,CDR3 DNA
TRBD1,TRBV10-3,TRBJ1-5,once,CAISERGQTSNQPQHF,TGTGCCATCAGTGAACGGGGACAGACCTCTAATCAGCCCCAGCATTTT
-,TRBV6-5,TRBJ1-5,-,CASSYVRGINQPQHF,TGTGCCAGCAGTTACGTCAGGGGTATTAATCAGCCCCAGCATTTT
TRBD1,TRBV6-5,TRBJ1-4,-,CASSLQGVREKLFF,TGTGCCAGCAGCCTACAGGGGGTCAGGGAAAAACTGTTTTTT
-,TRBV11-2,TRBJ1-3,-,CASSFGNTIYF,TGTGCCAGCAGCTTTGGAAACACCATATATTTT
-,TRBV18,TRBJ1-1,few,CASSPGNTEAFF,TGTGCCAGCTCACCAGGGAACACTGAAGCTTTCTTT
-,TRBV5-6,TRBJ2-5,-,CASSLGQWETQYF,TGTGCCAGCAGCTTGGGACAGTGGGAGACCCAGTACTTC
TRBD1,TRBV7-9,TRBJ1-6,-,CASSFQGVVSPLHF,TGTGCCAGCAGCTTTCAGGGGGTGGTTTCACCCCTCCACTTT
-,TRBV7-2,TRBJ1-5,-,CASSLSGSHNQPQHF,TGTGCCAGCAGCTTAAGCGGCAGCCATAATCAGCCCCAGCATTTT
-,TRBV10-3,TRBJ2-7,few,CAIADSYEQYF,TGTGCCATCGCGGACTCCTACGAGCAGTACTTC
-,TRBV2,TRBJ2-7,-,CASSFRALSYEQYF,TGTGCCAGCAGTTTCAGGGCTCTCTCCTACGAGCAGTACTTC
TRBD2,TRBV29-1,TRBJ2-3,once,CSVGGNAGGLADTQYF,TGCAGCGTTGGGGGCAACGCGGGGGGGCTCGCAGATACGCAGTATTTT
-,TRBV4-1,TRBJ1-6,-,CASSQGIQGSSYNSPLHF,TGCGCCAGCAGCCAAGGAATTCAGGGGAGCTCCTATAATTCACCCCTCCACTTT
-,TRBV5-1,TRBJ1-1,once,CASSLGVADPNTEAFF,TGCGCCAGCAGCTTGGGTGTGGCAGACCCGAACACTGAAGCTTTCTTT
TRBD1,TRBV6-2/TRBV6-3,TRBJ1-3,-,CASSYTYRGFSGNTIYF,TGTGCCAGCAGTTACACCTACAGGGGTTTCTCTGGAAACACCATATATTTT
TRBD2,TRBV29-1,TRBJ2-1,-,CSVVISLAGSNEQFF,TGCAGCGTTGTAATCTCGCTAGCGGGATCAAATGAGCAGTTCTTC
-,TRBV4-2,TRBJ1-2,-,CASSQDWGGANYGYTF,TGTGCCAGCAGCCAAGACTGGGGAGGCGCTAACTATGGCTACACCTTC
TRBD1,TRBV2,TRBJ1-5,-,CASRKGQGDQPQHF,TGTGCCAGCAGGAAAGGACAGGGGGATCAGCCCCAGCATTTT
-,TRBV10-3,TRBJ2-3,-,CAISASEPTTDTQYF,TGTGCCATCAGTGCGTCAGAACCTACCACAGATACGCAGTATTTT
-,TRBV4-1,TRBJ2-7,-,CASSPYISYEQYF,TGCGCCAGCAGTCCGTACATATCCTACGAGCAGTACTTC
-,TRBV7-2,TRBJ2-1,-,CASSPPGPQTEFF,TGTGCCAGCAGCCCACCCGGACCTCAGACCGAGTTCTTC
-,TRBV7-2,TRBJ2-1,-,CASSSTFYRRDFF,TGTGCCAGCAGCTCTACCTTTTACCGACGGGACTTCTTC
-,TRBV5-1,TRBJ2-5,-,CASSLRGPRETQYF,TGCGCCAGCAGCCTGAGAGGGCCTAGGGAGACCCAGTACTTC
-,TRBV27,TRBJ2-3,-,CASSQDPTVRRDTQYF,TGTGCCAGCAGTCAGGATCCCACCGTTCGACGGGATACGCAGTATTTT
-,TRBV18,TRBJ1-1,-,CASSGLEAFF,TGTGCCAGCTCAGGACTGGAAGCTTTCTTT
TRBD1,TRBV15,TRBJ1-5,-,CATSRYTGQGVNQPQHF,TGTGCCACCAGCAGATATACAGGACAGGGAGTAAATCAGCCCCAGCATTTT
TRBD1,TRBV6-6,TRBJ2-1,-,CASTGGLRNSYNEQFF,TGTGCCAGTACAGGGGGTTTGCGCAACTCCTACAATGAGCAGTTCTTC
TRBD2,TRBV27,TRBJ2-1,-,CASSSRSGGSSYNEQFF,TGTGCCAGCAGTTCACGCAGCGGGGGATCCTCCTACAATGAGCAGTTCTTC
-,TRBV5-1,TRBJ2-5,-,CASSLVLQETQYF,TGCGCCAGCAGCTTGGTACTACAAGAGACCCAGTACTTC
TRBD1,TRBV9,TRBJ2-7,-,CASSPKGAGSYEQYF,TGTGCCAGCAGCCCGAAGGGGGCAGGGTCCTACGAGCAGTACTTC
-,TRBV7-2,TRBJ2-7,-,CASSLAPRNEQYF,TGTGCCAGCAGCTTAGCGCCAAGGAACGAGCAGTACTTC
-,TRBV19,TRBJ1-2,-,CASSRRAGVNYGYTF,TGTGCCAGTAGCCGCCGCGCCGGGGTTAACTATGGCTACACCTTC
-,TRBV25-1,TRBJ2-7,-,CASSQPQGIAEQYF,TGTGCCAGCAGTCAACCTCAGGGAATAGCCGAGCAGTACTTC
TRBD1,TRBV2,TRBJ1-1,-,CASRGTGRAFF,TGTGCCAGCAGGGGGACAGGGCGAGCTTTCTTT
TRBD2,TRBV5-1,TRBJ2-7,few,CASSTYGLALTYEQYF,TGCGCCAGCAGCACCTATGGACTAGCCCTTACCTACGAGCAGTACTTC
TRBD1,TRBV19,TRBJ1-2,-,CTGVFDYTF,TGTACAGGGGTCTTCGACTACACCTTC
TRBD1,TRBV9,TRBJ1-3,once,CASSVTLPATGDARNTIYF,TGTGCCAGCAGCGTAACCCTACCAGCGACAGGGGACGCCAGAAACACCATATATTTT
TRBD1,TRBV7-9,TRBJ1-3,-,CASGTGVAGNTIYF,TGTGCCAGCGGGACAGGGGTGGCTGGAAACACCATATATTTT
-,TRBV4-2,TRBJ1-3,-,CASSQDHQGMIFSGNTIYF,TGTGCCAGCAGCCAAGATCATCAGGGTATGATCTTCTCTGGAAACACCATATATTTT